Each of the 31 T cell receptor beta chains below was sequenced from the same sample in a study of T cell responses to AZD1222 COVID-19 vaccine (dated by TCRdb to the early 2020s). Library method: the immunoSEQ multiplex PCR assay. TCRdb's version of the immuneACCESS table is confined to in-frame rearrangements and falls short of the full clone set. An unresolved V gene accounts for under half of the shortfall where checked; the remainder is of unknown origin. The sample table lists about 140,000 clones, roughly 93% of them with a count of one. The ten largest clones represent around 12% of the sample. This specimen's time point label, per the study, means: sample from adult after SARS-CoV-2 infection, after symptom onset. The source material was peripheral blood, sampled after recovery from COVID-19. Receptor source: an adult who had recovered from COVID-19.

The chain carries TRBV12-3 or TRBV12-4 and TRBJ1-6, with TRBD1 matching over 9 bases. This CDR3 region has 13 residues. Trimming at V came to 3 bases and at J to 10 bases, leaving 1 base not matched to a gene. The CDR3: CASSFTGGSPLHF. The CDR3 DNA is TGTGCCAGCAGTTTTACAGGGGGCTCACCCCTCCACTTT.

The V call is TRBV2, the J call TRBJ1-2, with D possibly matching TRBD1 (5 bases). CDR3 length: 14 residues. V was shortened by 6 bases and J by 8 bases, with 19 bases between the two germline ends. Looked up from germline, CDR1 is SNHLY and CDR2 is FYNNEI. CDR3: CASSGFRVLGGYTF. The CDR3 nucleotides read TGTGCCAGCAGCGGATTCAGGGTTTTGGGAGGCTACACCTTC.

This chain links TRBV7-9 with TRBJ2-7; D gene unclear. CDR1 is SEHNR and CDR2 is FQNEAQ in the germline V gene (reference sequence). There are 16 residues in the CDR3. Trimming removed 4 bases from V and 3 bases from J, with 19 bases in between. CDR3 DNA: TGTGCCAGCAGCTCCCTTCGGGCAGGACCCCTCTACGAGCAGTACTTC. Amino acid sequence: CASSSLRAGPLYEQYF.

V usage is TRBV28 and J usage is TRBJ1-5; TRBD1 is a possible D gene (5 bases). V dropped 2 bases and J dropped 6 bases, with 5 bases sitting between them. The length of the CDR3 is 12 residues. The V gene's germline CDR1 is MDHEN and CDR2 SYDVKM. This CDR3 reads CASSLQGQPQHF. DNA for the CDR3: TGTGCCAGCAGTTTACAGGGTCAGCCCCAGCATTTT.

This sequence joins TRBV11-2 and TRBJ1-5; D ambiguous. The V gene's germline CDR1 is SGHAT and CDR2 FQNNGV. The CDR3 extends over 13 amino acids. V lost 2 bases, J lost 7 bases, and 9 bases lay in between. As DNA, the CDR3 is TGTGCCAGCAGCTTACTACTCGGGCAGCCCCAGCATTTT. This encodes CASSLLLGQPQHF.

This clone was detected only a few times. The chain joins TRBV7-9 to TRBJ2-1; TRBD2 matches at 7 bases. The CDR3 is 15 amino acids. CDR1 and CDR2 from the germline V gene are SEHNR and FQNEAQ (reference sequence). V shed 4 bases, J shed 4 bases, and the junction held 7 bases outside the gene matches. As DNA, the CDR3 is TGTGCCAGCAGCTCCCGACTAGCTCTTTACAATGAGCAGTTCTTC. This encodes CASSSRLALYNEQFF. Based on the CDR3 plus reference TRBV7-9 and TRBJ2-1, the full variable domain is DTGVSQNPRHKITKRGQNVTFRCDPISEHNRLYWYRQTLGQGPEFLTYFQNEAQLEKSRLLSDRFSAERPKGSFSTLEIQRTEQGDSAMYLCASSSRLALYNEQFFGPGTRLTVL.

With regard to this clone: Other DNA sequences in this sample translate to the same CDR3. This chain joins TRBV9 and TRBJ1-1; 9 bases fit TRBD1. Germline lookup yields CDR1 SGDLS and CDR2 YYNGEE. Trimming removed 2 bases from V and 1 base from J; junction bases left unmatched: 0. This CDR3 contains 14 residues. The DNA of the CDR3 is TGTGCCAGCAGCGTGGGACAGGGGAACACTGAAGCTTTCTTT. This encodes CASSVGQGNTEAFF.

This chain uses TRBV5-1 with TRBJ2-2; possibly TRBD1 for D (6 bases). V gave up 2 bases and J gave up 7 bases, with 24 bases separating them. Germline-derived CDR1 and CDR2 are SGHRS and YFSETQ. The CDR3 spans 18 residues. The CDR3 here is CASSFEGRGVRSGGELFF. The CDR3 DNA sequence: TGCGCCAGCAGCTTCGAGGGCAGGGGAGTAAGGTCAGGCGGGGAGCTGTTTTTT.

This chain connects TRBV28 to TRBJ1-2; weak D call: TRBD1 (6 bases). The V end lost 7 bases, the J end lost 5 bases, and 23 bases lay between the germline ends. CDR1 and CDR2 from the germline V gene are MDHEN and SYDVKM. The CDR3 consists of 16 residues. CDR3 nucleotides: TGTGCCAGCACCGCCGGGGGGCGGGCCAAGGGGTATGGCTACACCTTC. Translating it yields CASTAGGRAKGYGYTF.

V is TRBV28 and J is TRBJ2-7; D may be TRBD1 (5 bases). The CDR3 contains 12 residues. Trimming shortened V by 6 bases and J by 5 bases, and 11 bases separated the two germline ends. Germline-derived CDR1 and CDR2 are MDHEN and SYDVKM. In DNA form, the CDR3 reads TGTGCCAGCAGGGGGCCTGGGAACGAGCAGTACTTC. Its translation is CASRGPGNEQYF.

The chain recombines TRBV4-1 with TRBJ2-1; D is unclear. Germline CDR1 is MGHRA and CDR2 is YSYEKL. The CDR3 covers 17 residues. Between the trimmed V and J ends, which lost 0 bases and 6 bases, there was a span of 18 bases. CDR3 nucleotide sequence: TGCGCCAGCAGCCAAGAGACTCCTGCCTCCGTTGGCAATGAGCAGTTCTTC. Residues: CASSQETPASVGNEQFF.

The CDR3 bases are TGTGCCAGTAATCCAGGAGGGCTTAAAGATACGCAGTATTTT. Translation: CASNPGGLKDTQYF. The chain is built from TRBV19 and TRBJ2-3, with a tentative D call TRBD2 (6 bases). The CDR3 runs to 14 residues. Germline values: CDR1 LNHDA, CDR2 SQIVND (reference sequence). Trimming removed 7 bases from V and 5 bases from J, with 16 bases in between.

V and J are TRBV7-8 and TRBJ2-1; 7 bases align to TRBD2. Germline V gene sequence: CDR1 SGHVS, CDR2 FQNEAQ. The CDR3 runs 16 residues. V dropped 5 bases and J dropped 6; count of bases not matched to a gene: 13. CDR3 nucleotides: TGTGCCAGCAGCACGATAACAGCGGGAATGGGCAATGAGCAGTTCTTC. Amino acids: CASSTITAGMGNEQFF.

V usage is TRBV2 and J usage is TRBJ2-7; a weak D match, TRBD2 (6 bases). The CDR3 has 13 amino acids. CDR1 and CDR2 from the germline V gene are SNHLY and FYNNEI. Trimming removed 6 bases from V and 2 bases from J, with 11 bases in between. For the CDR3, the DNA is TGTGCCAGCAGGCCCAGACTAGCCTACGAGCAGTACTTC. Translated, it gives CASRPRLAYEQYF.

V is TRBV18 and J is TRBJ1-1; 9 nucleotides line up with TRBD1. V lost 6 bases and J lost 1; bases outside the gene matches: 9. The CDR3 spans 16 residues. Germline V gene data show CDR1 as KGHSH and CDR2 as LQKENI. DNA for the CDR3: TGTGCCAGCTCGAAGACAGGGGGTGGTTGGAACACTGAAGCTTTCTTT. Protein: CASSKTGGGWNTEAFF.

The chain couples TRBV2 to TRBJ2-1; 11 bases map to TRBD2. The CDR3 runs to 13 residues. Germline V gene data show CDR1 as SNHLY and CDR2 as FYNNEI. With 6 bases clipped from V and 5 bases from J, the junction kept 0 bases outside the gene matches. The CDR3 loop reads CASRGLADNEQFF. The CDR3, as DNA: TGTGCCAGCAGGGGACTAGCGGACAATGAGCAGTTCTTC.

The V and J genes are TRBV28 and TRBJ2-2; unclear D gene. The CDR3 is made up of 14 amino acids. V gave up 3 bases and J gave up 7 bases, with 12 bases separating them. Germline-derived CDR1 and CDR2 are MDHEN and SYDVKM. Here the CDR3 reads CASSFEFIGGELFF. Written as DNA, the CDR3 is TGTGCCAGCAGTTTCGAGTTTATTGGCGGGGAGCTGTTTTTT.

The chain carries TRBV20-1 and TRBJ2-3, with 7 bases identical to TRBD2. The germline V gene encodes CDR1 DFQATT and CDR2 SNEGSKA (reference sequence). The CDR3 has 11 amino acids. The J segment lost 5 bases and the V segment lost 5 bases, leaving 1 base of the junction unmatched. CDR3 sequence: CSAWTRDTQYF. CDR3 in DNA: TGCAGTGCTTGGACTAGAGATACGCAGTATTTT.

As regards this clone: Other DNA sequences within the sample encode an identical CDR3. The CDR3 DNA is TGTGCCACCAGGGGAGCAGAGAACACTGAAGCTTTCTTT. Translation gives CATRGAENTEAFF. The gene calls are TRBV24-1 and TRBJ1-1; D is unclear. V was cut by 7 bases and J by 1 base, with 9 bases left in between. Germline V CDR1 and CDR2: KGHDR, SFDVKD. The CDR3 consists of 13 residues.

V usage is TRBV2 and J usage is TRBJ2-6; D could derive from TRBD1 or TRBD2 (5 bases each). Germline lookup yields CDR1 SNHLY and CDR2 FYNNEI. V was clipped by 6 bases and J by 0 bases, with 18 bases between them. CDR3 length: 18 residues. The CDR3 DNA reads TGTGCCAGCAGGCCCTCCGGGACGGTGATCTCTGGGGCCAACGTCCTGACTTTC. This encodes CASRPSGTVISGANVLTF. Drawing the rest from reference TRBV2 and TRBJ2-6, the complete variable domain is EPEVTQTPSHQVTQMGQEVILRCVPISNHLYFYWYRQILGQKVEFLVSFYNNEISEKSEIFDDQFSVERPDGSNFTLKIRSTKLEDSAMYFCASRPSGTVISGANVLTFGAGSRLTVL.

This sequence joins TRBV27 and TRBJ2-1, with 7 bases identical to TRBD1. The CDR3 extends over 13 amino acids. Germline-derived CDR1 and CDR2 are MNHEY and SMNVEV (reference sequence). V trimming: 6 bases; J trimming: 4 bases; junction bases outside the gene matches: 3. This chain's CDR3 is CASRGQTYNEQFF. The CDR3, as DNA: TGTGCCAGCAGGGGACAGACATACAATGAGCAGTTCTTC.

The chain employs TRBV2 and TRBJ1-6, with D tentatively TRBD1 (5 bases). V was trimmed by 3 bases and J by 7 bases, leaving 16 bases between them. Germline values: CDR1 SNHLY, CDR2 FYNNEI. The length of the CDR3 is 16 residues. The CDR3 bases are TGTGCCAGCAGTGATTCCGCTCCTTGGGGGAATTCACCCCTCCACTTT. Its translation is CASSDSAPWGNSPLHF.

The chain employs TRBV15 and TRBJ2-3; D gene unclear. CDR3 length: 12 residues. Trimming cost V 3 bases and J 2 bases, with 3 bases left between them. Germline V gives CDR1 LNHNV, CDR2 YYDKDF (reference sequence). The CDR3 reads CATSRATDTQYF. The CDR3 coding sequence is TGTGCCACCAGCAGGGCCACAGATACGCAGTATTTT. The variable domain in full, completed from reference TRBV15 and TRBJ2-3, reads DAMVIQNPRYQVTQFGKPVTLSCSQTLNHNVMYWYQQKSSQAPKLLFHYYDKDFNNEADTPDNFQSRRPNTSFCFLDIRSPGLGDTAMYLCATSRATDTQYFGPGTRLTVL.

This sequence joins TRBV6-2 or TRBV6-3 and TRBJ2-2; D uncertain. Germline V gene sequence: CDR1 MNHEY, CDR2 SVGEGT. The V and J ends lost 8 bases and 7 bases respectively, with 17 bases between them. This CDR3 region has 14 residues. The CDR3 reads CASRLTHLNGELFF. The CDR3 DNA is TGTGCCAGCCGCCTGACCCATCTTAACGGGGAGCTGTTTTTT.

J is TRBJ2-1 and V is TRBV5-1, with 9 nucleotides matching TRBD2. With V trimmed by 4 bases and J by 8 bases, 13 bases remained unmatched. Per the germline V gene, CDR1 is SGHRS and CDR2 is YFSETQ. The CDR3 is made up of 16 amino acids. The CDR3 here is CASSPAGGRAGDEQFF. In nucleotides, the CDR3 is TGCGCCAGCAGCCCGGCGGGCGGGAGGGCCGGCGATGAGCAGTTCTTC. Together with reference TRBV5-1 and TRBJ2-1, the CDR3 gives the full variable domain: KAGVTQTPRYLIKTRGQQVTLSCSPISGHRSVSWYQQTPGQGLQFLFEYFSETQRNKGNFPGRFSGRQFSNSRSEMNVSTLELGDSALYLCASSPAGGRAGDEQFFGPGTRLTVL.

The chain has TRBV10-3 and TRBJ2-1; D gene uncertain. CDR1 is ENHRY and CDR2 is SYGVKD in the germline V gene. This CDR3 spans 13 amino acids. Trimming left V 8 bases short and J 5 bases short, with 13 bases between. The CDR3 DNA sequence: TGTGCCATCGGCCCAACCAGCAACAATGAGCAGTTCTTC. Amino acid sequence: CAIGPTSNNEQFF.

The gene calls are TRBV28 and TRBJ1-2; D is undetermined. From germline, CDR1 is MDHEN and CDR2 SYDVKM. V dropped 3 bases and J dropped 3 bases, with 11 bases sitting between them. The CDR3 contains 14 residues. CDR3 loop: CASSFHDIYYGYTF. The CDR3 coding sequence is TGTGCCAGCAGTTTTCATGACATATACTATGGCTACACCTTC.

The chain joins TRBV7-9 to TRBJ2-2; TRBD1 matches at 11 bases. Germline V gene data show CDR1 as SEHNR and CDR2 as FQNEAQ (reference sequence). V shed 6 bases and J 3 bases; nucleotides not matched to a gene: 6. The CDR3 has 16 residues. CDR3 DNA: TGTGCCAGCAGTTCTCGGGACAGGGGGGACACCGGGGAGCTGTTTTTT. Translation gives CASSSRDRGDTGELFF. Using reference TRBV7-9 and TRBJ2-2 for the parts outside the CDR3, the full variable domain is DTGVSQNPRHKITKRGQNVTFRCDPISEHNRLYWYRQTLGQGPEFLTYFQNEAQLEKSRLLSDRFSAERPKGSFSTLEIQRTEQGDSAMYLCASSSRDRGDTGELFFGEGSRLTVL.

The V call is TRBV28, the J call TRBJ1-2; a weak D match, TRBD1 (5 bases). The germline gives CDR1 MDHEN, CDR2 SYDVKM. The V and J ends lost 2 bases and 3 bases respectively, with 10 bases between them. CDR3 size: 14 residues. This chain's CDR3 is CASSLGQGHYGYTF. The DNA of the CDR3 is TGTGCCAGCAGTTTAGGTCAGGGTCACTATGGCTACACCTTC.

V usage is TRBV11-2 and J usage is TRBJ1-5; the D gene is possibly TRBD1 (5 bases). The CDR3 covers 14 residues. Germline CDR1 is SGHAT and CDR2 is FQNNGV. Trimming removed 1 base from V and 4 bases from J, with 8 bases in between. CDR3 bases: TGTGCCAGCAGCTTAGGGGGGTGGAATCAGCCCCAGCATTTT. It translates to CASSLGGWNQPQHF.

The V and J genes are TRBV6-1 and TRBJ1-4; D unclear. The CDR3 spans 14 residues. Trimming pared 1 base from V and 3 bases from J, leaving 6 bases between. The germline V gene encodes CDR1 MNHNS and CDR2 SASEGT. The CDR3 loop is CASSEGPSNEKLFF. CDR3 nucleotide sequence: TGTGCCAGCAGTGAAGGACCATCTAATGAAAAACTGTTTTTT.